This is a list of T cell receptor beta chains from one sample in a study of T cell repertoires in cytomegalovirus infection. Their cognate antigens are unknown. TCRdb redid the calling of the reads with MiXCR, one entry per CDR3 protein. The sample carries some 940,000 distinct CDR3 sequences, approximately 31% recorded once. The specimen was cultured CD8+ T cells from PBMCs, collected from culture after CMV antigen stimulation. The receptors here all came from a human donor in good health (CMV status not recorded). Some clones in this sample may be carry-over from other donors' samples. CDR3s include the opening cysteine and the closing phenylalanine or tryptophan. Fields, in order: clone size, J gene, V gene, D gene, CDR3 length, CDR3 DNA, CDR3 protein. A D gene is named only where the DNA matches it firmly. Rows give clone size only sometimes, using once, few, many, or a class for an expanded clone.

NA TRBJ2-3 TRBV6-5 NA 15 TGTGCCAGCAGGCCGGAGTGGACCCTCACAGATACGCAGTATTTT CASRPEWTLTDTQYF
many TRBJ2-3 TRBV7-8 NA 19 TGTGCCAGCAGCTTAGCGCGGCGGATACTGGCGACAAGCACAGATACGCAGTATTTT CASSLARRILATSTDTQYF
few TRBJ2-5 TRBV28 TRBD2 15 TGTGCCAGCAGCCGGGGGACTAGCAAACAAGAGACCCAGTACTTC CASSRGTSKQETQYF
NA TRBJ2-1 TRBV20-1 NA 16 TGCAGTGCTACCTCAACAGGGTACGGATCCTACAATGAGCAGTTCTTC CSATSTGYGSYNEQFF
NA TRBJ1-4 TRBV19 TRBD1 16 TGTGCCAGTAGTATATCGCACCGGGACAGGAATGAAAAACTGTTTTTT CASSISHRDRNEKLFF
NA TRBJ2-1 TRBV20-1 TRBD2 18 TGCAGTGCTAGCCCCGGGGCTAGCGGGGGGGCCAGGTGGAATGAGCAGTTCTTC CSASPGASGGARWNEQFF
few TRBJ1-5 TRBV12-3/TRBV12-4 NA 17 TGTGCCAGCAGTTTTAGCAGGGAGGGATATAGCAATCAGCCCCAGCATTTT CASSFSREGYSNQPQHF
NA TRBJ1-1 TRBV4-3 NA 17 TGCGCCAGCAGCCATCCCAAGTTGAGGGGTTCGAACACTGAAGCTTTCTTT CASSHPKLRGSNTEAFF
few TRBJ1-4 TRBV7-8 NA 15 TGTGCCAGCAGCGACAAATCGGGCCGGAATGAAAAACTGTTTTTT CASSDKSGRNEKLFF
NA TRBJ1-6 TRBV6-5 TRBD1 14 TGTGCCAGCAGTTACTGGGGACAGAATTCACCCCTCCACTTT CASSYWGQNSPLHF
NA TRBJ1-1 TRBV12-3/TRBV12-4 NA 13 TGTGCCAGCAGAGACGGAGGCTACACTGAAGCTTTCTTT CASRDGGYTEAFF
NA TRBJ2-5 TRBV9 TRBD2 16 TGTGCCAGCAGCCCGTCTAGCGGGGGGGCTAGTTATACCCAGTACTTC CASSPSSGGASYTQYF
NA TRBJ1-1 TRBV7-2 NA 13 TGTGCCAGCAGCCCAGACGGACGAAGAAGAGCTTTCTTT CASSPDGRRRAFF
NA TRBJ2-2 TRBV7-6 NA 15 TGTGCCAGCAGCTTTGCAGGGTCTGGGACCGGGGAGCTGTTTTTT CASSFAGSGTGELFF
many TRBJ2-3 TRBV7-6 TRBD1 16 TGTGCCAGCAGCCGCTACGACAGGGGGTCTGATGATACGCAGTATTTT CASSRYDRGSDDTQYF
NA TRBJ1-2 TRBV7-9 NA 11 TGTGCCAGCAGCTTAGGGGTACGCTACACCTTC CASSLGVRYTF
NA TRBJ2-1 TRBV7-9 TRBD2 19 TGTGCCAGCAGCTTCCCCCCTAACGACGGGACTACGATTTACAATGAGCAGTTCTTC CASSFPPNDGTTIYNEQFF